The rows below give T cell receptor beta chains drawn from one sample of a study of T cell repertoires in cytomegalovirus infection. No antigens are known for them. TCRdb itself ran the reads through MiXCR, one entry per CDR3 protein. The sample lists about 920,000 distinct CDR3 sequences, approximately 31% seen once, with roughly 13% in the top ten. The sequenced sample was cultured CD8+ T cells from PBMCs, obtained from culture after CMV antigen stimulation. The origin of the receptors is a human donor in good health (CMV status not recorded). Some clones in this sample may be carry-over from other donors' samples. The CDR3 runs from the conserved cysteine through the conserved F or W. Fields, in order: J gene, D gene, clone size, V gene, CDR3 DNA, CDR3 protein. D genes are given only for firm matches. Expanded clones are given a class, and other clones once, few, many or no size at all.

TRBJ1-5 TRBD1 NA TRBV10-3 TGTGCCATCAGTGAGTCGGGATTACAGGGGCTGGAGCATTTT CAISESGLQGLEHF
TRBJ2-2 NA many TRBV7-9 TGTGCCAGCAGCTTACCGAACACCGGGGAGCTGTTTTTT CASSLPNTGELFF
TRBJ2-1 TRBD1 few TRBV10-3 TGTGCCATCAGGGGGACAGGGGGAGCTGCTTATGAGCAGTTCTTC CAIRGTGGAAYEQFF
TRBJ2-6 TRBD1 few TRBV7-8 TGTGCCAGCAGCTTACCAAAAATGACAGGGGGCCTCTCTGGGGCCAACGTCCTGACTTTC CASSLPKMTGGLSGANVLTF
TRBJ1-1 TRBD1 many TRBV27 TGTGCCAGCAGTTTAGTGGGGGGGACAGGGGGCGAGTGGATCGGGGACACTGAAGCTTTCTTT CASSLVGGTGGEWIGDTEAFF
TRBJ1-1 NA NA TRBV7-6 TGTGCCAGCAGCGCGTCCTCGGGTGAGGGCACTGAAGCTTTCTTT CASSASSGEGTEAFF
TRBJ1-1 NA NA TRBV29-1 TGCAGCGTTGAAGATTTGGAGGGAAACACTGAAGCTTTCTTT CSVEDLEGNTEAFF
TRBJ2-2 NA few TRBV25-1 TGTGCCAGCAGAAACAGGGAAAGTACCGGGGAGCTGTTTTTT CASRNRESTGELFF
TRBJ2-5 NA NA TRBV27 TGTGCCAGCAGTTCTTTGACCGCGACCCAGTACTTC CASSSLTATQYF
TRBJ2-3 TRBD2 once TRBV7-6 TGTGCCAGCAGCTTTATCGGGACTAGCGGGGCAGATACGCAGTATTTT CASSFIGTSGADTQYF
TRBJ2-2 NA NA TRBV19 TGTGCCAGTAGTATAAAAGGGAACACCGGGGAGCTGTTTTTT CASSIKGNTGELFF
TRBJ2-1 TRBD2 NA TRBV7-9 TGTGCCAGCAGCTTCGCGGAGCGGGGGGTCAATGAGCAGTTCTTC CASSFAERGVNEQFF
TRBJ1-2 TRBD1 few TRBV7-9 TGTGCCAGCAGCTCGACGAACAGGGGTGGTGGCTACACCTTC CASSSTNRGGGYTF
TRBJ2-1 NA few TRBV19 TGTGCCAGTAGTATGGCGTCAGGAGACGGAGCCTACAATGAGCAGTTCTTC CASSMASGDGAYNEQFF
TRBJ1-2 TRBD1 NA TRBV29-1 TGCAGCGTTGAAGGAGCCCTGACAGGGGGCGGCTATGGCTACACCTTC CSVEGALTGGGYGYTF
TRBJ2-1 NA few TRBV29-1 TGCAGCGTTGGGGGACTTATCCTCGCTCGCGATGAGCAGTTCTTC CSVGGLILARDEQFF
TRBJ1-2 NA few TRBV7-9 TGTGCCAGCAGCTCGAGGGAGGGAATTAACTATGGCTACACCTTC CASSSREGINYGYTF
TRBJ2-1 TRBD1 few TRBV7-2 TGTGCCAGCAGCATTAACAGGGGGCTGGACAATGAGCAGTTCTTC CASSINRGLDNEQFF
TRBJ2-4 TRBD2 large TRBV7-8 TGTGCCAGCAGCTTAGCAGGCGGGGGAGGGAACATTCAGTACTTC CASSLAGGGGNIQYF
TRBJ1-2 NA NA TRBV29-1 TGCAGCGTTGAAAACTTAACGAGGGCATATGGCTACACCTTC CSVENLTRAYGYTF
TRBJ1-4 NA few TRBV13 TGTGCCAGCAGCGGGCGGGGGCTCAATGAAAAACTGTTTTTT CASSGRGLNEKLFF
TRBJ2-2 TRBD1 few TRBV25-1 TGTGCCAGCAGTGAATACTTCAGGGGGTCGAACACCGGGGAGCTGTTTTTT CASSEYFRGSNTGELFF
TRBJ1-1 NA few TRBV10-1 TGCGCCAGCAGTGAGTCGGGGAGACACCGAAACACTGAAGCTTTCTTT CASSESGRHRNTEAFF
TRBJ1-1 NA NA TRBV10-1 TGCGCCAGCAGTGAGTCATTCCTGGGACGGACGAACACTGAAGCTTTCTTT CASSESFLGRTNTEAFF
TRBJ2-2 TRBD1 few TRBV6-1 TGTGCCAGCAGTGAACTGACAGGGGACACCGGGGAGCTGTTTTTT CASSELTGDTGELFF
TRBJ2-2 TRBD1 few TRBV7-9 TGTGCCAGCAGCTTCCCACAGGGGGCGAGCACCGGGGAGCTGTTTTTT CASSFPQGASTGELFF
TRBJ2-7 NA many TRBV12-3/TRBV12-4 TGTGCCAGCAGCTCAGGCAGCTACGAGCAGTACTTC CASSSGSYEQYF